The 11 T cell receptor beta chains in this list originate from one sample, sequenced in a study of spatial heterogeneity in lung cancer. The time point was: sample taken at primary tumor resection. TCRdb recomputed calls from the 5' RACE reads with MiXCR, one row per CDR3 protein. This table holds 23,000 or so distinct CDR3 sequences, around 5% found once. This material consisted of PBMCs, taken at surgery. These receptors were obtained from a male donor with early-stage non-small cell lung cancer.

This clonotype appeared many times. At one boundary the junction diverges from the germline segment, which might be a read error. The chain couples TRBV12-3 or TRBV12-4 to TRBJ1-2; a weak D match, TRBD1 (5 bases). The CDR3 extends over 13 amino acids. The CDR3 DNA is TGTGCCAGCAGATTAGGAGGGGACTATGGCTACACCTTC. Translated, it gives CASRLGGDYGYTF.

This clonotype was seen repeatedly, ten times or more. The genes are TRBV24-1 and TRBJ1-4; D is unclear. Germline loops: CDR1 KGHDR, CDR2 SFDVKD. The CDR3 sequence is 13 residues long. V was pared by 4 bases and J by 7 bases, with 9 bases between. CDR3 sequence: CATSESISEKLFF. CDR3 DNA: TGTGCCACCAGTGAATCTATCAGTGAAAAACTGTTTTTT.

In its sample, this clonotype was seen many times. The chain joins TRBV6-1 to TRBJ2-5; TRBD2 is a possible D gene (6 bases). Trimming shortened V by 8 bases and J by 3 bases, and 13 bases separated the two germline ends. The CDR3 sequence is 13 residues long. Germline V gives CDR1 MNHNS, CDR2 SASEGT. DNA for the CDR3: TGTGCCAGCGGCGGGATGCAGAAAGAGACCCAGTACTTC. Translated, it gives CASGGMQKETQYF.

This clonotype was detected ten times or more. The V call is TRBV29-1, the J call TRBJ2-1; 7 bases are a match to TRBD2. There are 12 residues in the CDR3. The J segment lost 8 bases and the V segment lost 6 bases, leaving 7 bases of the junction unmatched. Germline V gives CDR1 SQVTM, CDR2 ANQGSEA. CDR3 DNA sequence: TGCAGCGTCCAGCGGGACTCGTATGAGCAGTTCTTC. Residues: CSVQRDSYEQFF.

This clonotype was observed many times. This chain uses TRBV7-9 with TRBJ1-6; no firm D call. The CDR3 sequence is 14 residues long. Per the germline V gene, CDR1 is SEHNR and CDR2 is FQNEAQ (reference sequence). Trimming removed 6 bases at V and 7 bases at J, with 13 bases between. Written as DNA, the CDR3 is TGTGCCAGCAGTGGAGGAATCTCCAATTCACCCCTCCACTTT. Protein sequence: CASSGGISNSPLHF.

The table lists this clonotype with many counts. The chain couples TRBV7-2 to TRBJ2-2; D is undetermined. The germline V and J ends were trimmed by 7 bases and 0 bases, with 12 bases remaining between them. The germline CDR1 and CDR2 sequences are SGHTA and FQGNSA. The CDR3 has 15 amino acids. The CDR3 here is CASTQAGANTGELFF. The CDR3 DNA follows: TGTGCCAGCACCCAAGCAGGAGCGAACACCGGGGAGCTGTTTTTT.

This clonotype was seen many times. V usage is TRBV7-9 and J usage is TRBJ1-5; D is unresolved. With 5 bases removed from V and 2 bases from J, the gap between germline ends came to 10 bases. The CDR3 runs to 14 residues. Germline CDR1 SEHNR, CDR2 FQNEAQ (reference sequence). The DNA for the CDR3 is TGTGCCAGCAGCCCCGGGTGGGGCAATCAGCCCCAGCATTTT. Amino acid sequence: CASSPGWGNQPQHF.

This clonotype ranks as medium-sized. This chain uses TRBV12-3 or TRBV12-4 with TRBJ2-3, with 12 bases aligning to TRBD2. V gave up 7 bases and J gave up 4 bases; unmatched junction bases: 3. This CDR3 is 14 amino acids long. CDR3 in amino acids: CASKGTSGSDTQYF. In DNA form, the CDR3 reads TGTGCCAGCAAAGGGACTAGCGGGTCAGATACGCAGTATTTT.

This clonotype was seen ten or more times. The rearrangement uses TRBV28 and TRBJ2-7; D is perhaps TRBD1 (5 bases). The V end was cut by 4 bases, the J end by 2 bases, with 15 bases between. CDR1 and CDR2 (germline): MDHEN, SYDVKM. The CDR3 covers 15 residues. In nucleotides, the CDR3 is TGTGCCAGCAGTTCACAATTCAGGGTAACCTACGAGCAGTACTTC. It translates to CASSSQFRVTYEQYF.

This clonotype was found many times. The chain recombines TRBV4-1 with TRBJ2-2; the D call may be TRBD1 or TRBD2 (5 bases each). Germline lookup yields CDR1 MGHRA and CDR2 YSYEKL. The CDR3 length is 15 residues. Trimming pared 4 bases from V and 5 bases from J, leaving 14 bases between. The CDR3 DNA reads TGCGCCAGCAGCCCACGGGGCGGGCGGACCGGGGAGCTGTTTTTT. Its protein is CASSPRGGRTGELFF.

This clonotype has a count of ten or more. The CDR3 loop is CSVERDNSYEQYF. CDR3 nucleotides: TGCAGCGTTGAAAGGGACAACTCCTACGAGCAGTACTTC. This chain uses TRBV29-1 with TRBJ2-7, with D perhaps TRBD1 (6 bases). The V end was cut by 2 bases, the J end by 0 bases, with 8 bases between. Germline CDR1 is SQVTM and CDR2 is ANQGSEA. The CDR3 sequence is 13 residues long.